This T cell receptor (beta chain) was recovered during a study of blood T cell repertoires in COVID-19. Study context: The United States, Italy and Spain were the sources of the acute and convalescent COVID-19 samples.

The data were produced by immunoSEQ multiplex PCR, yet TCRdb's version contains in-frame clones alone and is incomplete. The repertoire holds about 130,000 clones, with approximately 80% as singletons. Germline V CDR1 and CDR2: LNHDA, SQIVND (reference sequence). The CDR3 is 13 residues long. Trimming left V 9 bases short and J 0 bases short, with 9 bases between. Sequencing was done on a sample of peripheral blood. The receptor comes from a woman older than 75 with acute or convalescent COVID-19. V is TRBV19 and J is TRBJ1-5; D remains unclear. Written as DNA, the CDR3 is TGTGCCAGCGCGGGATCTAGCAATCAGCCCCAGCATTTT. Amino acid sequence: CASAGSSNQPQHF.